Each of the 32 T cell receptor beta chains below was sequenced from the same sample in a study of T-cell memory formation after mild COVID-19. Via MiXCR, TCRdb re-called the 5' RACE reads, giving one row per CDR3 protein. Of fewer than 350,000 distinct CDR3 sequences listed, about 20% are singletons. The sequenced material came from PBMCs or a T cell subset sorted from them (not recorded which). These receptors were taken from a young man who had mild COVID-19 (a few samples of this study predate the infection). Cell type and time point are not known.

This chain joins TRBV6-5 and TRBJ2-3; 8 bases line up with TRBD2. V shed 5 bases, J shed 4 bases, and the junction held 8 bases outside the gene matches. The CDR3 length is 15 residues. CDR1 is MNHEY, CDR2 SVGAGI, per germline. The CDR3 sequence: CASSTLAGSSDTQYF. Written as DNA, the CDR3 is TGTGCCAGCAGTACCTTAGCGGGGAGCTCAGATACGCAGTATTTT.

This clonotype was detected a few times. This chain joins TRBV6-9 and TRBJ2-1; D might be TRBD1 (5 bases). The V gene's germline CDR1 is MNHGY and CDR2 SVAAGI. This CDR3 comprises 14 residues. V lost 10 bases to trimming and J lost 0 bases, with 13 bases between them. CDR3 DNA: TGTGCCACTGCGCAGGGCAGCTCCTACAATGAGCAGTTCTTC. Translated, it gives CATAQGSSYNEQFF.

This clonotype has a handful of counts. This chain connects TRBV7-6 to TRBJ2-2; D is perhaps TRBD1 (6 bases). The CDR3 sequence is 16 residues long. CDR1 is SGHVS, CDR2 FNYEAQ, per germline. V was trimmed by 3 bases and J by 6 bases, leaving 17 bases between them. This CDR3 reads CASSFSGHASAGELFF. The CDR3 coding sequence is TGTGCCAGCAGCTTCTCGGGACACGCATCCGCCGGGGAGCTGTTTTTT.

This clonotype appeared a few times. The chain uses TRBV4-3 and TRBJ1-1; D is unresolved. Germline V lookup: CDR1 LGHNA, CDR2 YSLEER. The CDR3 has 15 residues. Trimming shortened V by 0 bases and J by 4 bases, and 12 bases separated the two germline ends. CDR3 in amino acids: CASSQDLRGFTEAFF. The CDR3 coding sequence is TGCGCCAGCAGCCAAGATCTGAGAGGGTTCACTGAAGCTTTCTTT.

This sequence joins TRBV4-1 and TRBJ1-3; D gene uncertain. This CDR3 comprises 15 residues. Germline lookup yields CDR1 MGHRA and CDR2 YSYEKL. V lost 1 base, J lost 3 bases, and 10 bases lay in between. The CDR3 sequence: CASSQGPGSGNTIYF. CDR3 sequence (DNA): TGCGCCAGCAGCCAAGGTCCCGGGAGTGGAAACACCATATATTTT.

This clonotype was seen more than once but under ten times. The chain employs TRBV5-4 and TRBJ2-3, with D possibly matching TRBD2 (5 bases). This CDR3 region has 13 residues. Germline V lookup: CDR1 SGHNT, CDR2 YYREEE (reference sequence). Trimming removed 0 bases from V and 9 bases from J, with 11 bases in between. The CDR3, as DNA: TGTGCCAGCAGCTTGGATGGGGAGTGGACGCAGTATTTT. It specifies CASSLDGEWTQYF.

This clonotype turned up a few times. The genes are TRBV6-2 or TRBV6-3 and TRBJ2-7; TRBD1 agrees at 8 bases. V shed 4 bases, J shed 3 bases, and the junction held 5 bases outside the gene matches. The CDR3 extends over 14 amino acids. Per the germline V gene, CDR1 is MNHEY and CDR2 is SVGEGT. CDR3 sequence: CASSSGQAGYEQYF. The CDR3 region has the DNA TGTGCCAGCAGTTCGGGACAGGCGGGCTACGAGCAGTACTTC.

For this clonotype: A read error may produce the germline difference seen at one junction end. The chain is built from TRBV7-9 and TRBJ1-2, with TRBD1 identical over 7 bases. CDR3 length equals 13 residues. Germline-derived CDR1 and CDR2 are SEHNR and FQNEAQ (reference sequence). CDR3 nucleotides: TGTGCCAGCAGCTTCCCCACGACAGGGCCCACTTCCTTC. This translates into CASSFPTTGPTSF.

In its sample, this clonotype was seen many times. CDR3 coding DNA: TGTGCCAGCAGCGACGGACTAGCGGGGGGGTCCTACGAGCAGTACTTC. Translated: CASSDGLAGGSYEQYF. The chain is built from TRBV5-6 and TRBJ2-7; 15 bases line up with TRBD2. Germline loops: CDR1 SGHDT, CDR2 YYEEEE. Trimming at V came to 4 bases and at J to 1 base, leaving 3 bases not matched to a gene. The CDR3 is 16 amino acids.

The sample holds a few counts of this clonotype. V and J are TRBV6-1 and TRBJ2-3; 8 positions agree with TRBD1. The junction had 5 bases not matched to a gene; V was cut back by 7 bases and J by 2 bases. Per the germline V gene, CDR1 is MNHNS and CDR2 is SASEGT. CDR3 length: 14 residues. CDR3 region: CASTWTGNTDTQYF. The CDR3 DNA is TGTGCCAGCACCTGGACAGGGAACACAGATACGCAGTATTTT.

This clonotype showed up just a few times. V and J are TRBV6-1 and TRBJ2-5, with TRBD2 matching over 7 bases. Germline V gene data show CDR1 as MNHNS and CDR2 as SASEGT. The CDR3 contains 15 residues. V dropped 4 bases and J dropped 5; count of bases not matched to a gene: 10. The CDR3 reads CASSAGRGITETQYF. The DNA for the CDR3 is TGTGCCAGCAGTGCTGGGCGGGGGATAACGGAGACCCAGTACTTC.

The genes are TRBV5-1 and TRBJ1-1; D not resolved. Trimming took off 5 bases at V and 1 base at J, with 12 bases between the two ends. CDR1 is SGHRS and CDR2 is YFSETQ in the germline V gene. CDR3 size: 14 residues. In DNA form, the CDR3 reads TGCGCCAGCAGACCTACTGCAGGGAACACTGAAGCTTTCTTT. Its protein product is CASRPTAGNTEAFF.

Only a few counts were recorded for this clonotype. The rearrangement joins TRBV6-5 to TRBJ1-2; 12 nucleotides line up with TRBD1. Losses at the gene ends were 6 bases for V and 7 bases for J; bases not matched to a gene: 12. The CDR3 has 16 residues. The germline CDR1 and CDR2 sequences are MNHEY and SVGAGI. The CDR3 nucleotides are TGTGCCAGCAGCCCAAGTCCCGGGACAGGGGGCGTTGGCTACACCTTC. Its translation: CASSPSPGTGGVGYTF.

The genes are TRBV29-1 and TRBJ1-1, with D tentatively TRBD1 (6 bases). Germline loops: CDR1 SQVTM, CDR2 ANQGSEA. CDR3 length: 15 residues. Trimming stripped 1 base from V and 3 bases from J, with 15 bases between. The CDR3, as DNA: TGCAGCGTTGAAGGCGTACAGGGAACTCACACTGAAGCTTTCTTT. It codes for CSVEGVQGTHTEAFF.

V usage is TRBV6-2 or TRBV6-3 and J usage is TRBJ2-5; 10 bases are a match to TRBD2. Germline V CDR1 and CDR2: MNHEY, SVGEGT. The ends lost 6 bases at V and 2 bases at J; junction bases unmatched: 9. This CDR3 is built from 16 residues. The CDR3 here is CASSRRLAGPQETQYF. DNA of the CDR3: TGTGCCAGCAGCCGCCGACTAGCGGGCCCGCAAGAGACCCAGTACTTC.

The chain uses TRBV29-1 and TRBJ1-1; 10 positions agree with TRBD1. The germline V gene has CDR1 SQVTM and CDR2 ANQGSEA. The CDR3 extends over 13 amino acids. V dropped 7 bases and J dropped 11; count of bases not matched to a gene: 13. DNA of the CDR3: TGCAGCGCCATTCAACCGGGACAGGGGTTGGCTTTCTTT. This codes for CSAIQPGQGLAFF. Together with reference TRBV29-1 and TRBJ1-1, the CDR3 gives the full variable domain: SAVISQKPSRDICQRGTSLTIQCQVDSQVTMMFWYRQQPGQSLTLIATANQGSEATYESGFVIDKFPISRPNLTFSTLTVSNMSPEDSSIYLCSAIQPGQGLAFFGQGTRLTVV.

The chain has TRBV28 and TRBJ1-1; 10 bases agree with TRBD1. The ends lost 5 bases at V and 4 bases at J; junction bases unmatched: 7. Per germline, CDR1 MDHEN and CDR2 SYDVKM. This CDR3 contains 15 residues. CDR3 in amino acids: CASSPGTGVATEAFF. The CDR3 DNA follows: TGTGCCAGCAGTCCCGGGACAGGGGTTGCCACTGAAGCTTTCTTT.

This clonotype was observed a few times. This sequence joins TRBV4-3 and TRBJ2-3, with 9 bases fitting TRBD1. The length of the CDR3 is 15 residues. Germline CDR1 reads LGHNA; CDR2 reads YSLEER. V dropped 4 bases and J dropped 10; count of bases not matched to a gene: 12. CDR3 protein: CASSRTGGDGASQYF. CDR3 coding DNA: TGCGCCAGCAGCCGAACAGGGGGCGACGGGGCCTCGCAGTATTTT.

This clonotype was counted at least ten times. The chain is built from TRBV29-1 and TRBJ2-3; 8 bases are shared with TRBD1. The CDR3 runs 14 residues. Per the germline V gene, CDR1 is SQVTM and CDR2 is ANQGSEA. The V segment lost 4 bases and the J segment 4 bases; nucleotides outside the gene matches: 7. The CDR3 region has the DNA TGCAGCGTTGTCCCAGGGGGCGCGTCAGATACGCAGTATTTT. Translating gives CSVVPGGASDTQYF.

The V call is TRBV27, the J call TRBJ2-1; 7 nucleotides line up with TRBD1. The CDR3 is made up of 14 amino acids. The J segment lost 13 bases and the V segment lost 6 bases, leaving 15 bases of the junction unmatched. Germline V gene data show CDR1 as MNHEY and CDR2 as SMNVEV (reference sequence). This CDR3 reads CASSPRTTGTVQFF. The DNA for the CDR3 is TGTGCCAGCAGCCCCCGCACAACCGGGACAGTCCAGTTCTTC.

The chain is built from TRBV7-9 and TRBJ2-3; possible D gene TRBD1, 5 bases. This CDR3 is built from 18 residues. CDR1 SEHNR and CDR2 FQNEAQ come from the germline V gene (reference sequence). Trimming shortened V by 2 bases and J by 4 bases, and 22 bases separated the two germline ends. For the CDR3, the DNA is TGTGCCAGCAGCTTAATTTCCCGACCCAGGGTGGTCCCAGATACGCAGTATTTT. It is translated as CASSLISRPRVVPDTQYF. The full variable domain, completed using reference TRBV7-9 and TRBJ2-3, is DTGVSQNPRHKITKRGQNVTFRCDPISEHNRLYWYRQTLGQGPEFLTYFQNEAQLEKSRLLSDRFSAERPKGSFSTLEIQRTEQGDSAMYLCASSLISRPRVVPDTQYFGPGTRLTVL.

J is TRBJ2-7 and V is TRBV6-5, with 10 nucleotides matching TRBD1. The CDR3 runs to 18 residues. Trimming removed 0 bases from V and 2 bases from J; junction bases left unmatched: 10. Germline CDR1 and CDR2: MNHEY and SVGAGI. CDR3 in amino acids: CASSYSTSAGTGAYEQYF. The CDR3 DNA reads TGTGCCAGCAGTTACTCGACGTCAGCCGGGACAGGGGCCTACGAGCAGTACTTC.

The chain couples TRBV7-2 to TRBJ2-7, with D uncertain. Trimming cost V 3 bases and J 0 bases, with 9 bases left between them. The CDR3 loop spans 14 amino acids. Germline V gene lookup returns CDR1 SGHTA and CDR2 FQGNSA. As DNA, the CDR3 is TGTGCCAGCAGCTTCCGTGTGAGCTCCTACGAGCAGTACTTC. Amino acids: CASSFRVSSYEQYF. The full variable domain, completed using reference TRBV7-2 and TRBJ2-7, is GAGVSQSPSNKVTEKGKDVELRCDPISGHTALYWYRQSLGQGLEFLIYFQGNSAPDKSGLPSDRFSAERTGGSVSTLTIQRTQQEDSAVYLCASSFRVSSYEQYFGPGTRLTVT.

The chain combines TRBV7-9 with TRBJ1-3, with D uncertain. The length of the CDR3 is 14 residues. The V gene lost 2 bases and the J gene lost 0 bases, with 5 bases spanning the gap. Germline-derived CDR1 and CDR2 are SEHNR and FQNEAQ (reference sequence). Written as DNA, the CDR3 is TGTGCCAGCAGCTTACCGGCCTCTGGAAACACCATATATTTT. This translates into CASSLPASGNTIYF.

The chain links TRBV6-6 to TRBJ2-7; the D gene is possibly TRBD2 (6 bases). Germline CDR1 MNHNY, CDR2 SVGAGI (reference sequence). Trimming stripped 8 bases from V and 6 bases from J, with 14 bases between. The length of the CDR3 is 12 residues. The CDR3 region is CASLGLAGEQYV. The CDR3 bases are TGTGCCAGCTTGGGACTGGCCGGCGAGCAGTACGTC.

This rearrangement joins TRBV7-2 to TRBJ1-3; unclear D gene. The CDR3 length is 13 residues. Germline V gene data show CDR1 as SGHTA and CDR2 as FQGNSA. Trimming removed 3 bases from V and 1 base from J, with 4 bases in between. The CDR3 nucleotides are TGTGCCAGCAGCTTTAATTCTGGAAACACCATATATTTT. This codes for CASSFNSGNTIYF. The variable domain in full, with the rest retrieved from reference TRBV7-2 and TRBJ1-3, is GAGVSQSPSNKVTEKGKDVELRCDPISGHTALYWYRQSLGQGLEFLIYFQGNSAPDKSGLPSDRFSAERTGGSVSTLTIQRTQQEDSAVYLCASSFNSGNTIYFGEGSWLTVV.

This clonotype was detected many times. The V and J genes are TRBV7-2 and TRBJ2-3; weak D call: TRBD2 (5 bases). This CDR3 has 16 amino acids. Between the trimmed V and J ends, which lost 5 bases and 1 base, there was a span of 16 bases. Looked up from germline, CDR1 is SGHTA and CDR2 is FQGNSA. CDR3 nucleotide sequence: TGTGCCAGCAGCGAAGCGAGCCCCGGGGGCACAGATACGCAGTATTTT. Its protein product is CASSEASPGGTDTQYF.

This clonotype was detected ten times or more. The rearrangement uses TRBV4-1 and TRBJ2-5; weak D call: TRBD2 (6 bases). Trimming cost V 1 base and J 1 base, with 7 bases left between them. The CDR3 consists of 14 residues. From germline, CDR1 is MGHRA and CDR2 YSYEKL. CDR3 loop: CASSQGGLQETQYF. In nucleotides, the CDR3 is TGCGCCAGCAGCCAAGGGGGACTCCAAGAGACCCAGTACTTC.

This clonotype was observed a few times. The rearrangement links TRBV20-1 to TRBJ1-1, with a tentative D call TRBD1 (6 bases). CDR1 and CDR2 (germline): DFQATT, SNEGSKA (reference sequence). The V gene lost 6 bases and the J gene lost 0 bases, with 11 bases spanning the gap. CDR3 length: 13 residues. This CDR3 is CSAPRGMNTEAFF. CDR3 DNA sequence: TGCAGTGCCCCCAGGGGCATGAACACTGAAGCTTTCTTT.

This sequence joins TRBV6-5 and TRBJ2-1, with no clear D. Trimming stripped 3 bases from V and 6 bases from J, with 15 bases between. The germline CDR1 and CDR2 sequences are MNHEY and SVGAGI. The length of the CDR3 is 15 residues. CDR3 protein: CASSYGYLVGNEQFF. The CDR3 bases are TGTGCCAGCAGTTATGGATATCTAGTCGGCAATGAGCAGTTCTTC.

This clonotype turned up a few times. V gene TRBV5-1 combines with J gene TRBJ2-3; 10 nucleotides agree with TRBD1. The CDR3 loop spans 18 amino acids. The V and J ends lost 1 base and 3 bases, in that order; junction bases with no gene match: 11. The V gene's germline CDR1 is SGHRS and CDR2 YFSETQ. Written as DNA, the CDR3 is TGCGCCAGCAGCTTGATGCCGACAGGGGGCCAGTTTACAGATACGCAGTATTTT. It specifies CASSLMPTGGQFTDTQYF.

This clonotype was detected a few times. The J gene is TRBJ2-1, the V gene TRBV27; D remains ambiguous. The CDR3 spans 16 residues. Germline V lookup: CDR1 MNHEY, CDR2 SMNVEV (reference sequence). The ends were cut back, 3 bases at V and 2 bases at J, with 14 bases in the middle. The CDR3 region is CASSFLGERPYNEQFF. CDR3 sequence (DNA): TGTGCCAGCAGTTTCTTAGGAGAAAGGCCCTACAATGAGCAGTTCTTC.